The 21 T cell receptor beta chains given below trace back to one sample, sequenced in a study of lymphopenia after photon versus proton radiotherapy. TCRdb keeps only in-frame clones here, not all; method: immunoSEQ multiplex PCR. The sample lists about 160,000 clones; 70% to 90% were seen once. Sequenced material: peripheral blood, taken from a patient treated with photon-based radiotherapy. These receptors were collected from a man aged 50-60 years with gastric cancer.

In this sample, this clone turned up a few times. The chain recombines TRBV4-1 with TRBJ1-3, with a tentative D call TRBD1 (6 bases). Between the trimmed V and J ends, which lost 3 bases and 0 bases, there was a span of 6 bases. Looked up from germline, CDR1 is MGHRA and CDR2 is YSYEKL. The CDR3 is 14 amino acids. CDR3 nucleotides: TGCGCCAGCAGCCAGGGACACTCTGGAAACACCATATATTTT. Protein product: CASSQGHSGNTIYF.

The V gene is TRBV19, the J gene TRBJ1-5, with 8 positions matching TRBD1. The V segment lost 9 bases and the J segment 6 bases; nucleotides outside the gene matches: 7. CDR1 is LNHDA, CDR2 SQIVND, per germline (reference sequence). There are 13 residues in the CDR3. The CDR3 sequence: CASMTGAGQPQHF. The CDR3 DNA sequence: TGTGCCAGCATGACAGGGGCGGGTCAGCCCCAGCATTTT.

The V and J genes are TRBV2 and TRBJ2-5, with D possibly matching TRBD2 (6 bases). The CDR3 contains 15 residues. V lost 1 base and J lost 5, with 14 bases in between. Germline CDR1 and CDR2: SNHLY and FYNNEI. The CDR3 here is CASSEGLVSLETQYF. In DNA form, the CDR3 reads TGTGCCAGCAGTGAAGGACTAGTCAGTTTGGAGACCCAGTACTTC. The full variable domain, rest sourced from reference TRBV2 and TRBJ2-5, is EPEVTQTPSHQVTQMGQEVILRCVPISNHLYFYWYRQILGQKVEFLVSFYNNEISEKSEIFDDQFSVERPDGSNFTLKIRSTKLEDSAMYFCASSEGLVSLETQYFGPGTRLLVL.

CDR3 bases: TGTGCCAGCAGTGATCGGGACCTAAACACTGAAGCTTTCTTT. This sequence encodes CASSDRDLNTEAFF. The chain combines TRBV27 with TRBJ1-1; D is perhaps TRBD1 (5 bases). Trimming stripped 5 bases from V and 2 bases from J, with 12 bases between. CDR3 length: 14 residues. Looked up from germline, CDR1 is MNHEY and CDR2 is SMNVEV (reference sequence).

The chain carries TRBV4-3 and TRBJ1-4, with 8 bases that match TRBD1. The J segment lost 6 bases and the V segment lost 4 bases, leaving 7 bases of the junction unmatched. The length of the CDR3 is 15 residues. CDR1 is LGHNA and CDR2 is YSLEER in the germline V gene. The CDR3 nucleotides read TGCGCCAGCAGCCCCCGGGACAGGCGGGATGAAAAACTGTTTTTT. Encoded protein: CASSPRDRRDEKLFF.

This clone was detected once. V is TRBV5-1 and J is TRBJ2-3, with TRBD1 matching 8 bases. V was pared by 3 bases and J by 5 bases, with 5 bases of the junction left unmatched. This CDR3 spans 14 amino acids. The V gene's germline CDR1 is SGHRS and CDR2 YFSETQ. The CDR3 DNA is TGCGCCAGCAGCTCCCGGACAGGGAGAGATACGCAGTATTTT. Translation: CASSSRTGRDTQYF. Full variable domain (missing parts from reference TRBV5-1 and TRBJ2-3): KAGVTQTPRYLIKTRGQQVTLSCSPISGHRSVSWYQQTPGQGLQFLFEYFSETQRNKGNFPGRFSGRQFSNSRSEMNVSTLELGDSALYLCASSSRTGRDTQYFGPGTRLTVL.

CDR3 sequence (DNA): TGTGCCAGCAGGCAACAGGGTCCTGGGACTGAAGCTTTCTTT. It specifies CASRQQGPGTEAFF. The gene calls are TRBV2 and TRBJ1-1; D may be TRBD1 (6 bases). The V and J ends lost 6 bases and 5 bases respectively, with 16 bases between them. Germline V lookup: CDR1 SNHLY, CDR2 FYNNEI. The CDR3 runs 14 residues.

The chain employs TRBV18 and TRBJ2-7; 9 bases map to TRBD2. The CDR3 runs to 18 residues. Looked up from germline, CDR1 is KGHSH and CDR2 is LQKENI. Trimming removed 2 bases from V and 3 bases from J; junction bases left unmatched: 14. The CDR3 loop reads CASSPATGGAGGNYEQYF. CDR3 nucleotide sequence: TGTGCCAGCTCACCAGCAACAGGAGGTGCGGGAGGGAACTACGAGCAGTACTTC.

The CDR3 region is CASSQGVVSGRKETQYF. The DNA of the CDR3 is TGTGCCAGCAGCCAAGGGGTGGTTAGCGGGAGGAAAGAGACCCAGTACTTC. This chain connects TRBV4-2 to TRBJ2-5, with TRBD2 matching over 10 bases. The CDR3 consists of 17 residues. CDR1 LGHNA and CDR2 YNFKEQ come from the germline V gene. J gave up 3 bases and V 1 base, and 8 bases lay outside the gene matches.

This clone was counted once. The V gene is TRBV5-6, the J gene TRBJ1-1, with TRBD1 as a possible D gene (6 bases). CDR1 SGHDT and CDR2 YYEEEE come from the germline V gene. Deletions cut 1 base from V and 4 bases from J, with 8 bases between. The CDR3 is made up of 13 amino acids. The CDR3 nucleotides are TGTGCCAGCAGCTTGAGGGGGGGCACTGAAGCTTTCTTT. Amino acids: CASSLRGGTEAFF.

This chain connects TRBV4-3 to TRBJ1-2, with 8 bases matching TRBD1. The germline CDR1 and CDR2 sequences are LGHNA and YSLEER. The CDR3 contains 16 residues. Trimming took 0 bases from V and 3 from J; bases not matched to a gene: 6. CDR3 loop: CASSQDGGTGYYGYTF. The CDR3 nucleotides read TGCGCCAGCAGCCAAGATGGCGGGACAGGCTACTATGGCTACACCTTC.

V and J are TRBV28 and TRBJ2-7; 8 bases align to TRBD1. The CDR3 has 16 residues. J gave up 4 bases and V 5 bases, and 13 bases lay outside the gene matches. Germline values: CDR1 MDHEN, CDR2 SYDVKM. CDR3 residues: CASSAEPGQVRYEQYF. The CDR3 DNA is TGTGCCAGCAGTGCCGAACCGGGACAGGTGAGATACGAGCAGTACTTC.

The CDR3 coding sequence is TGCGCCAGCAGCTCGACAGGGGGCCTTGCCAATGAGCAGTTCTTC. Its translation is CASSSTGGLANEQFF. The V and J genes are TRBV5-1 and TRBJ2-1; the match to TRBD1 covers 10 bases. The ends lost 3 bases at V and 6 bases at J; junction bases unmatched: 6. Germline V gene data show CDR1 as SGHRS and CDR2 as YFSETQ. The CDR3 spans 15 residues.

V gene TRBV6-1 combines with J gene TRBJ2-1; TRBD1 might be the D (6 bases). The CDR3 covers 14 residues. Germline CDR1 and CDR2: MNHNS and SASEGT. Deletions cut 6 bases from V and 3 bases from J, with 12 bases between. The CDR3 spells CASSRRTDYNEQFF. CDR3 in DNA: TGTGCCAGCAGCCGACGGACAGACTACAATGAGCAGTTCTTC.

The rearrangement joins TRBV14 to TRBJ2-1; TRBD2 aligns across 7 bases. This CDR3 contains 14 residues. Per the germline V gene, CDR1 is SGHDN and CDR2 is FVKESK. The V gene end was trimmed by 0 bases and the J gene end by 7 bases; junction bases not matched to a gene: 3. CDR3 loop: CASSQEGGRNEQFF. The CDR3 nucleotides are TGTGCCAGCAGCCAAGAGGGCGGGAGAAATGAGCAGTTCTTC.

Note on this clone: At the DNA level, this CDR3 is encoded by other sequences in the same sample as well. The chain is built from TRBV6-5 and TRBJ2-7; D is perhaps TRBD1 or TRBD2 (5 bases each). Between the trimmed V and J ends, which lost 6 bases and 3 bases, there was a span of 12 bases. The germline V gene has CDR1 MNHEY and CDR2 SVGAGI. CDR3 length equals 13 residues. The CDR3 DNA is TGTGCCAGCAGCCCAGGGACCGGCTACGAGCAGTACTTC. It is translated as CASSPGTGYEQYF.

V is TRBV5-1 and J is TRBJ2-3; TRBD2 matches 10 bases. The V segment lost 3 bases and the J segment 5 bases; nucleotides outside the gene matches: 9. Germline values: CDR1 SGHRS, CDR2 YFSETQ. The CDR3 spans 16 residues. The chain's CDR3 is CASSSPLAGVLDTQYF. DNA of the CDR3: TGCGCCAGCAGCTCCCCCCTAGCGGGAGTGTTAGATACGCAGTATTTT.

This clone has only a few counts. This chain connects TRBV7-9 to TRBJ1-1, with D maybe TRBD1 (5 bases). This CDR3 comprises 14 residues. Germline-derived CDR1 and CDR2 are SEHNR and FQNEAQ (reference sequence). V was clipped by 5 bases and J by 1 base, with 11 bases between them. The CDR3 sequence is CASSRSGKNTEAFF. The CDR3, as DNA: TGTGCCAGCAGCCGGTCAGGGAAGAACACTGAAGCTTTCTTT.

The rearrangement links TRBV29-1 to TRBJ2-7; D call uncertain. CDR3 length: 13 residues. V was pared by 5 bases and J by 2 bases, with 13 bases between. Germline V lookup: CDR1 SQVTM, CDR2 ANQGSEA. The CDR3 loop is CSVTDLTTYEQYF. DNA for the CDR3: TGCAGCGTTACCGATCTTACAACCTACGAGCAGTACTTC.

V is TRBV6-5 and J is TRBJ2-1; possibly TRBD1 for D (5 bases). Looked up from germline, CDR1 is MNHEY and CDR2 is SVGAGI. The V end lost 8 bases, the J end lost 2 bases, and 10 bases lay between the germline ends. The CDR3 has 13 amino acids. Here the CDR3 DNA reads TGTGCCAGCTCAGGGTCCCCCTACAATGAGCAGTTCTTC. Translation gives CASSGSPYNEQFF.

The V and J genes are TRBV7-2 and TRBJ2-1, with 9 bases identical to TRBD2. Germline lookup yields CDR1 SGHTA and CDR2 FQGNSA. With V trimmed by 5 bases and J by 0 bases, 5 bases remained unmatched. CDR3 length: 16 residues. The CDR3 region is CASSASGAISYNEQFF. The CDR3 nucleotides are TGTGCCAGCAGCGCTAGCGGGGCCATCTCCTACAATGAGCAGTTCTTC. Variable domain in full (rest from reference TRBV7-2 and TRBJ2-1): GAGVSQSPSNKVTEKGKDVELRCDPISGHTALYWYRQSLGQGLEFLIYFQGNSAPDKSGLPSDRFSAERTGGSVSTLTIQRTQQEDSAVYLCASSASGAISYNEQFFGPGTRLTVL.